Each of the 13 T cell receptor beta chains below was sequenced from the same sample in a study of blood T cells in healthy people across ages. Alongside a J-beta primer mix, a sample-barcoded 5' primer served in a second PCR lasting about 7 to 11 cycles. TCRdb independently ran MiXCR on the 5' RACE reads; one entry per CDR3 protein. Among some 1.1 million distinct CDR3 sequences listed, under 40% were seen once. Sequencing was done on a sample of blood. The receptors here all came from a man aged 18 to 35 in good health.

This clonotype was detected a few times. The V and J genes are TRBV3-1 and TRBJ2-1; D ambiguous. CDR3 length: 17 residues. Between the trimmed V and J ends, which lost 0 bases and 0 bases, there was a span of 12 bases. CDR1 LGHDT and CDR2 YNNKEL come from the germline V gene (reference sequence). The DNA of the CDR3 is TGTGCCAGCAGCCAAGAAGGGTACAGTAGCTCCTACAATGAGCAGTTCTTC. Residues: CASSQEGYSSSYNEQFF.

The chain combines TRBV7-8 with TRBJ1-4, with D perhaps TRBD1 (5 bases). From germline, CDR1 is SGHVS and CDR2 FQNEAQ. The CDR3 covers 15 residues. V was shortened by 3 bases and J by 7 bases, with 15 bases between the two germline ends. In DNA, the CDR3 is TGTGCCAGCAGCTTGGGGGGGGTTGAGGGTGAAAAACTGTTTTTT. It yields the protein CASSLGGVEGEKLFF.

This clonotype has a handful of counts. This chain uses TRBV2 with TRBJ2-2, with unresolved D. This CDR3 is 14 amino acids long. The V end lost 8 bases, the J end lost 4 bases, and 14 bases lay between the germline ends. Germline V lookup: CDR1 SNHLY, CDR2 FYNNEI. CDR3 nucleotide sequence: TGTGCCAGCGGGCTAGACAAAGTCACCGGGGAGCTGTTTTTT. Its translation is CASGLDKVTGELFF.

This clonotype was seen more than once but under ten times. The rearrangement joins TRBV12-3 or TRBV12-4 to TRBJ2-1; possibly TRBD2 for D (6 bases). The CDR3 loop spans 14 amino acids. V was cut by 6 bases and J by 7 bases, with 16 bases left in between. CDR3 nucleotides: TGTGCCAGCAGCCCGGGACGCGGGGAGAATGAGCAGTTCTTC. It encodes CASSPGRGENEQFF.

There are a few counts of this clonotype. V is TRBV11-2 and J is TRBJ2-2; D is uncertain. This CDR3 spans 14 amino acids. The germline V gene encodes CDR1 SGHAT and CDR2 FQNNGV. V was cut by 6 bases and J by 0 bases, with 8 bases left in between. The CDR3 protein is CASRTITNTGELFF. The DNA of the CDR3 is TGTGCCAGCAGGACGATAACGAACACCGGGGAGCTGTTTTTT. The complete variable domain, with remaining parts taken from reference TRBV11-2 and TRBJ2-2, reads EAGVAQSPRYKIIEKRQSVAFWCNPISGHATLYWYQQILGQGPKLLIQFQNNGVVDDSQLPKDRFSAERLKGVDSTLKIQPAKLEDSAVYLCASRTITNTGELFFGEGSRLTVL.

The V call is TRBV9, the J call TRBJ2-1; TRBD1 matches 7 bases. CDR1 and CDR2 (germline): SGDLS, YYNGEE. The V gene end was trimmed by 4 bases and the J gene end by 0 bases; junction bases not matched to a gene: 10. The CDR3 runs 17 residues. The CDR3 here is CASSPRQGISSYNEQFF. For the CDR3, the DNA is TGTGCCAGCAGCCCCAGACAGGGTATCAGCTCCTACAATGAGCAGTTCTTC. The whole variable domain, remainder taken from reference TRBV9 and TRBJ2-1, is DSGVTQTPKHLITATGQRVTLRCSPRSGDLSVYWYQQSLDQGLQFLIQYYNGEERAKGNILERFSAQQFPDLHSELNLSSLELGDSALYFCASSPRQGISSYNEQFFGPGTRLTVL.

The CDR3 loop is CASSQKGRETQYF. DNA for the CDR3: TGCGCCAGCAGCCAAAAAGGGAGGGAGACCCAGTACTTC. This sequence joins TRBV4-3 and TRBJ2-5; a possible D gene is TRBD2 (6 bases). The germline V and J ends were trimmed by 2 bases and 5 bases, with 9 bases remaining between them. The CDR3 extends over 13 amino acids. Germline V CDR1 and CDR2: LGHNA, YSLEER.

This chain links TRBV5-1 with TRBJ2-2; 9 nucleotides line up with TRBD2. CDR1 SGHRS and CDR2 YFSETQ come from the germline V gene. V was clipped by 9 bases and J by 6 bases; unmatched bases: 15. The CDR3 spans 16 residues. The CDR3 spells CATGLLAGDDAGELFF. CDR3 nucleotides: TGCGCCACCGGTCTATTAGCGGGGGACGACGCCGGGGAGCTGTTTTTT.

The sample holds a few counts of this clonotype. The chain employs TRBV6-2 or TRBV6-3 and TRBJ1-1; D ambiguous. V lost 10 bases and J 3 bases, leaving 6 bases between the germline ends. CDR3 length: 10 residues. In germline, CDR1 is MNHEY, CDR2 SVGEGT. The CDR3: CATYYTEAFF. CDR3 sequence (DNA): TGTGCCACCTACTACACTGAAGCTTTCTTT.

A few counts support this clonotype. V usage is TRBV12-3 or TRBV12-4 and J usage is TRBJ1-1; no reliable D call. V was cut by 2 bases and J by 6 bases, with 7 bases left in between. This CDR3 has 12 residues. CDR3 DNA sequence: TGTGCCAGCAGTTTATCGTTCTCTGAAGCTTTCTTT. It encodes CASSLSFSEAFF.

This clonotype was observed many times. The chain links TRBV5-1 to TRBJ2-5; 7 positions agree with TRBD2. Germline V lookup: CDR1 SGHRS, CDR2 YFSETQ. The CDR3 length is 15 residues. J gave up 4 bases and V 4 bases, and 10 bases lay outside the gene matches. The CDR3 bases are TGCGCCAGCAGCATGGGGACTACAGGTCTAGAGACCCAGTACTTC. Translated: CASSMGTTGLETQYF.

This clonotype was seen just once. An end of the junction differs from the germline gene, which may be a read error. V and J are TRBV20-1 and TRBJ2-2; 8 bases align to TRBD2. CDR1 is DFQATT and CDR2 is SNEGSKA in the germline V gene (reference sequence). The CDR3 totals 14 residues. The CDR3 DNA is TGCAGGGCTAGCGGGTGGGGGGCCACCGGGGAGCTGTTTTTT. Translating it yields CRASGWGATGELFF.

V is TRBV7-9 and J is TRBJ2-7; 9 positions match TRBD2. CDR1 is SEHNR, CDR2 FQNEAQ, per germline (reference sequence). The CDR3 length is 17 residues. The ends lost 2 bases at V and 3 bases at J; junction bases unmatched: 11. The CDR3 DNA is TGTGCCAGCAGCTTATACGGCGGGAGAGCGGGGGGCTACGAGCAGTACTTC. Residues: CASSLYGGRAGGYEQYF.